A single sample gave rise to the 15 T cell receptor beta chains below, sequenced in a study of OX40 agonist ivuxolimab in advanced cancers. Library preparation employed the immunoSEQ multiplex PCR assay. TCRdb's version of the immuneACCESS table is confined to in-frame rearrangements and falls short of the full clone set. An unresolved V gene accounts for under half of the shortfall where checked; the remainder is of unknown origin. Here the sample has some 80,000 clones; around 92% occur a single time. Of the sample, about 8.6% falls within the top ten clones. The sequencing used CD4+ or CD8+ T cells sorted from blood, collected in a trial of the OX40 agonist ivuxolimab. All receptors derive from an adult with an advanced solid tumor such as melanoma, head and neck, liver or kidney cancer.

V is TRBV7-2 and J is TRBJ2-1; D unclear. The CDR3 is 15 amino acids. Per germline, CDR1 SGHTA and CDR2 FQGNSA. Trimming took 5 bases from V and 0 from J, leaving 11 bases between them. CDR3 nucleotide sequence: TGTGCCAGCAGCAGAAAGGAGAGCTCCTACAATGAGCAGTTCTTC. This encodes CASSRKESSYNEQFF.

This sequence joins TRBV9 and TRBJ1-4; maybe TRBD1 (6 bases). Trimming removed 3 bases from V and 6 bases from J, with 15 bases in between. Per the germline V gene, CDR1 is SGDLS and CDR2 is YYNGEE. The CDR3 is 15 amino acids. The CDR3 DNA reads as TGTGCCAGCAGCGCGAGCGGGGGCCGGGATGAAAAACTGTTTTTT. Translating gives CASSASGGRDEKLFF.

The gene calls are TRBV5-1 and TRBJ2-1; perhaps D is TRBD1 or TRBD2 (6 bases each). Germline loops: CDR1 SGHRS, CDR2 YFSETQ. There are 16 residues in the CDR3. V dropped 6 bases and J dropped 0 bases, with 16 bases sitting between them. Written as DNA, the CDR3 is TGCGCCAGCACCCGGGGGACACCGAGCTCCTACAATGAGCAGTTCTTC. Its protein product is CASTRGTPSSYNEQFF.

The genes are TRBV21-1 and TRBJ1-5; TRBD1 is the table's D call, not checked against the DNA. TRBV21-1 is noted as a pseudogene. The CDR3 runs to 16 residues. CDR3: CASSTFRDRDNQPQHF. CDR3 DNA: TGTGCCAGCAGCACTTTCCGGGACAGGGATAATCAGCCCCAGCATTTT.

This sequence joins TRBV4-1 and TRBJ2-7; the match to TRBD2 covers 8 bases. CDR3 size: 17 residues. J was trimmed by 3 bases and V by 4 bases; bases with no gene match: 14. The germline V gene encodes CDR1 MGHRA and CDR2 YSYEKL. The CDR3 reads CASSRSGEGGGIYEQYF. In nucleotides, the CDR3 is TGCGCCAGCAGCCGCTCCGGAGAGGGCGGGGGGATCTACGAGCAGTACTTC.

This clone was seen once. The germline gene is not matched at one end of the junction; a read error may be the cause. The chain carries TRBV6-5 and TRBJ1-5, with TRBD1 as a possible D gene (5 bases). This CDR3 contains 13 residues. Per the germline V gene, CDR1 is MNHEY and CDR2 is SVGAGI. CDR3 in DNA: TGTGCCAGCAGTTCCTCCAGGGTCAGGCCCCAGCGTTTT. Its translation: CASSSSRVRPQRF.

The chain couples TRBV2 to TRBJ2-7; no reliable D call. Trimming stripped 6 bases from V and 1 base from J, with 10 bases between. CDR3 size: 13 residues. The germline CDR1 and CDR2 sequences are SNHLY and FYNNEI. CDR3 sequence (DNA): TGTGCCAGCAGGTATTTGGGGTCCTACGAGCAGTACTTC. Amino acids: CASRYLGSYEQYF.

The chain uses TRBV9 and TRBJ1-1; D gene ambiguous. The V end was cut by 0 bases, the J end by 2 bases, with 11 bases between. Per germline, CDR1 SGDLS and CDR2 YYNGEE. CDR3 length: 15 amino acids. The CDR3 DNA reads TGTGCCAGCAGCGTAGATACACCTATCAACACTGAAGCTTTCTTT. This encodes CASSVDTPINTEAFF.

The J gene is TRBJ2-2, the V gene TRBV5-5; no clear D gene. CDR3 length equals 12 residues. Germline V gene sequence: CDR1 SGHKS, CDR2 YYEKEE (reference sequence). V was trimmed by 1 base and J by 4 bases, leaving 2 bases between them. The CDR3 DNA reads TGTGCCAGCAGCTTGAGCACCGGGGAGCTGTTTTTT. This codes for CASSLSTGELFF.

This chain links TRBV25-1 with TRBJ2-6; D call uncertain. The germline CDR1 and CDR2 sequences are MGHDK and SYGVNS. The CDR3 spans 15 residues. Trimming shortened V by 2 bases and J by 0 bases, and 5 bases separated the two germline ends. CDR3 nucleotides: TGTGCCAGCAGTGAAAGGATCTCTGGGGCCAACGTCCTGACTTTC. Its protein is CASSERISGANVLTF.

This rearrangement joins TRBV5-4 to TRBJ2-4; 7 nucleotides match TRBD2. The CDR3 covers 14 residues. With 4 bases clipped from V and 15 bases from J, the junction kept 16 bases outside the gene matches. Germline V CDR1 and CDR2: SGHNT, YYREEE (reference sequence). The CDR3 sequence: CASSPGGPSLTRYF. Written as DNA, the CDR3 is TGTGCCAGCAGCCCGGGGGGTCCCTCCCTTACGAGGTACTTC.

The rearrangement uses TRBV9 and TRBJ2-3; D is unclear. The germline V gene has CDR1 SGDLS and CDR2 YYNGEE. Trimming stripped 0 bases from V and 5 bases from J, with 7 bases between. This CDR3 comprises 13 residues. The CDR3 is CASSVDGVDTQYF. CDR3 nucleotides: TGTGCCAGCAGCGTAGATGGGGTAGATACGCAGTATTTT.

The V call is TRBV7-6, the J call TRBJ2-5; D is ambiguous. V shed 3 bases and J shed 3 bases, with 11 bases lying between them. The CDR3 spans 14 residues. Germline values: CDR1 SGHVS, CDR2 FNYEAQ. CDR3: CASSFLQEKETQYF. The CDR3 DNA follows: TGTGCCAGCAGCTTCTTACAAGAAAAAGAGACCCAGTACTTC.

The gene calls are TRBV5-7 and TRBJ1-6; a weak D match, TRBD1 (5 bases). TRBV5-7 is reported as an ORF; its role is uncertain. V lost 4 bases, J lost 9 bases, and 11 bases lay in between. This CDR3 has 13 residues. Written as DNA, the CDR3 is TGTGCCAGCAGCGCCGGGACCGGTTCACCCCTCCACTTT. Encoded protein: CASSAGTGSPLHF.

This chain links TRBV9 with TRBJ2-6; maybe TRBD2 (6 bases). The CDR3 consists of 15 residues. Trimming took 3 bases from V and 0 from J, leaving 7 bases between them. Germline V lookup: CDR1 SGDLS, CDR2 YYNGEE. Here the CDR3 reads CASSEGGSGANVLTF. DNA for the CDR3: TGTGCCAGCAGCGAGGGAGGCTCTGGGGCCAACGTCCTGACTTTC.